Here is one T cell receptor beta chain with its context. The target antigen is unknown. J was trimmed by 3 bases and V by 4 bases; bases with no gene match: 7. Germline CDR1 is MNHNY and CDR2 is SVGAGI (reference sequence). The CDR3 covers 15 residues. The data derive from a study of T cell repertoires in cytomegalovirus infection. At the level of the study: TCR beta signatures that were public indicated CMV infection and matching HLA type. General study points: Pooled public TCR beta family frequency picked out CMV carriers with the relevant HLA. HLA-C-restricted CMV-specific TCR beta clonotypes prevailed in the ex vivo response.

TCRdb reprocessed the reads via MiXCR and lists one record per CDR3 protein. This table has just over 300,000 distinct CDR3 sequences, 15% to 20% appearing once. The sequenced material came from PBMCs. This sequence was found in a human donor in good health (CMV status not recorded). Some clones in this sample may be carry-over from other donors' samples. The chain couples TRBV6-6 to TRBJ1-1, with 8 bases aligning to TRBD1. CDR3 DNA sequence: TGTGCCAGCAGTTCAAACACAGGGGGATACACTGAAGCTTTCTTT. It codes for CASSSNTGGYTEAFF.